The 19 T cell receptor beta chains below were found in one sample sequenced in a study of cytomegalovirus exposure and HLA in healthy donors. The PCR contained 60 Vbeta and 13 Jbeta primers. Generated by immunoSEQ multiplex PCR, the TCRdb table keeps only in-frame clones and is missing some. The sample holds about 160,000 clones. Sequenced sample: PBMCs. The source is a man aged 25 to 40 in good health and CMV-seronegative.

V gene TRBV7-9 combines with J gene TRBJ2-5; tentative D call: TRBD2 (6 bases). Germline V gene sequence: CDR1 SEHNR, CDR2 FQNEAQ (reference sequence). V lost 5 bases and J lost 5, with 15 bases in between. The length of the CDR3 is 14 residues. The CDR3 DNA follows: TGTGCCAGCAGCCCTGGCGGAAGCGGGGAGACCCAGTACTTC. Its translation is CASSPGGSGETQYF. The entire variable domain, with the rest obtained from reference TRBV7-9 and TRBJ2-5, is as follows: DTGVSQNPRHKITKRGQNVTFRCDPISEHNRLYWYRQTLGQGPEFLTYFQNEAQLEKSRLLSDRFSAERPKGSFSTLEIQRTEQGDSAMYLCASSPGGSGETQYFGPGTRLLVL.

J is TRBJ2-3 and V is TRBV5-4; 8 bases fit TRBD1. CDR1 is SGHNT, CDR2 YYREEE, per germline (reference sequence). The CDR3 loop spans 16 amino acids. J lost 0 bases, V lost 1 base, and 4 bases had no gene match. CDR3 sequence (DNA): TGTGCCAGCAGCTTGATCGACAGGGGTAGCACAGATACGCAGTATTTT. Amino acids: CASSLIDRGSTDTQYF.

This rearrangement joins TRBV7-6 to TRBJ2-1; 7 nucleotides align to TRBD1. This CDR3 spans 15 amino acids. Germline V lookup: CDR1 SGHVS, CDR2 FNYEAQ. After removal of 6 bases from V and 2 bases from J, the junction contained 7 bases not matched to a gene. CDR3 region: CASRSQGVPYNEQFF. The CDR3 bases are TGTGCCAGCAGATCCCAGGGGGTCCCCTACAATGAGCAGTTCTTC.

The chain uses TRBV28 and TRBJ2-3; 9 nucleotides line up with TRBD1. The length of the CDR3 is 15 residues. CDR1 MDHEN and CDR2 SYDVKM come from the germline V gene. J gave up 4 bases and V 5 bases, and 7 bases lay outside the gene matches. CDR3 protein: CASSRGDRDADTQYF. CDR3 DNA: TGTGCCAGCAGTCGAGGGGACAGGGATGCAGATACGCAGTATTTT.

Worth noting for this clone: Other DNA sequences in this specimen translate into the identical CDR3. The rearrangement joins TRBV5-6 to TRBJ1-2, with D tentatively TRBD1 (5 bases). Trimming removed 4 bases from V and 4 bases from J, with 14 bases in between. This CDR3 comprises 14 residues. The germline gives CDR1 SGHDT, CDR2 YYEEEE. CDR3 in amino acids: CASSRTDTIYGYTF. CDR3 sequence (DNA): TGTGCCAGCAGCCGAACGGACACGATCTATGGCTACACCTTC.

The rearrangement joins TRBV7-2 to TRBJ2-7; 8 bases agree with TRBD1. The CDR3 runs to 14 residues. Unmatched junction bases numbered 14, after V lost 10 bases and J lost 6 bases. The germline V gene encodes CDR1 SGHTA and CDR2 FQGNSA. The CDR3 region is CATPRTGLGLEQYF. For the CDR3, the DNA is TGTGCCACCCCTCGGACAGGGTTAGGCCTCGAGCAGTACTTC.

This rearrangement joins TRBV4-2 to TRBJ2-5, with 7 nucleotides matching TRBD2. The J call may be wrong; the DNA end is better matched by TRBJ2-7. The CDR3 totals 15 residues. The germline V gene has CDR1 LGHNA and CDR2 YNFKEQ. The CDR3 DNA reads TGTGCCAGCAGCCAAGTGTCTAGCGGTATCTACGAGCAGTACTTC. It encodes CASSQVSSGIYEQYF.

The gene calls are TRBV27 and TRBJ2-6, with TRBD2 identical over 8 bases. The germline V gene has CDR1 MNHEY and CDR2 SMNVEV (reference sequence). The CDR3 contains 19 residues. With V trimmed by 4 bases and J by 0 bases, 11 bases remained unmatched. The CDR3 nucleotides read TGTGCCAGCAGTTCTCCTGGAGTAGCGGGGTCCTCTGGGGCCAACGTCCTGACTTTC. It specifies CASSSPGVAGSSGANVLTF.

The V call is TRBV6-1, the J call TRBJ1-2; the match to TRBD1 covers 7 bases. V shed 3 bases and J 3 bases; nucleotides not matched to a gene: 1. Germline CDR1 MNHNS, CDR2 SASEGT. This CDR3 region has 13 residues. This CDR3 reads CASSDGQDYGYTF. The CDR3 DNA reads TGTGCCAGCAGTGATGGACAGGACTATGGCTACACCTTC.

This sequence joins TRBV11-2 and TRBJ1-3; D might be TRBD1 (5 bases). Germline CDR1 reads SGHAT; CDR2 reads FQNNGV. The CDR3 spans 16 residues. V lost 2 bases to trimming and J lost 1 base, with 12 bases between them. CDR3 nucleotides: TGTGCCAGCAGCTTAATTGGGGGGAAATCTGGAAACACCATATATTTT. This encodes CASSLIGGKSGNTIYF. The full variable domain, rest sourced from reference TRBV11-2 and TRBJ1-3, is EAGVAQSPRYKIIEKRQSVAFWCNPISGHATLYWYQQILGQGPKLLIQFQNNGVVDDSQLPKDRFSAERLKGVDSTLKIQPAKLEDSAVYLCASSLIGGKSGNTIYFGEGSWLTVV.

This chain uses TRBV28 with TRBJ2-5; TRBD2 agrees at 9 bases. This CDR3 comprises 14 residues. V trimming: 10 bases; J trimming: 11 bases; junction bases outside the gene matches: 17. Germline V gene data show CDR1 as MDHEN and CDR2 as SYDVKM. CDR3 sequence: CATQKWTSETEQYF. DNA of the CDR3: TGTGCCACCCAGAAGTGGACTAGCGAAACAGAGCAGTACTTC.

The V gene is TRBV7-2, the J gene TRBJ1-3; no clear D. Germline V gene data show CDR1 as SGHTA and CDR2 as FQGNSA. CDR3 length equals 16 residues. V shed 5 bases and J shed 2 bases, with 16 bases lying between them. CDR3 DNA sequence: TGTGCCAGCAGCACCCCTGGTTTGCAGGCTGGAAACACCATATATTTT. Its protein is CASSTPGLQAGNTIYF. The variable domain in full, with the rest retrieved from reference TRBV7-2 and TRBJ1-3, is GAGVSQSPSNKVTEKGKDVELRCDPISGHTALYWYRQSLGQGLEFLIYFQGNSAPDKSGLPSDRFSAERTGGSVSTLTIQRTQQEDSAVYLCASSTPGLQAGNTIYFGEGSWLTVV.

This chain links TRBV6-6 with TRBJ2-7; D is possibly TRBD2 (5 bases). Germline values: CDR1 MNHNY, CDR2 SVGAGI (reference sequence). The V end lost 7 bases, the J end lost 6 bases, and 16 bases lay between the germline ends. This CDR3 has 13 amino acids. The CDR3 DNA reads TGTGCCAGCACCACGCCCGACTACGGCGAGCAGTACTTC. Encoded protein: CASTTPDYGEQYF.

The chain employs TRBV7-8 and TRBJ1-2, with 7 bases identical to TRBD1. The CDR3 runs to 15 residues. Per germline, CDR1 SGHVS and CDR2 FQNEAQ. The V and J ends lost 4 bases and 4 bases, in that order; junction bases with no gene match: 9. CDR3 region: CASSSTGRTLYGYTF. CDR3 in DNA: TGTGCCAGCAGCTCGACAGGGAGGACCCTCTATGGCTACACCTTC.

CDR3 nucleotides: TGTGCCAGCTCGGGGAGCTCCTACGAGCAGTACTTC. This encodes CASSGSSYEQYF. The rearrangement joins TRBV6-5 to TRBJ2-7; D is possibly TRBD2 (5 bases). Germline V lookup: CDR1 MNHEY, CDR2 SVGAGI. This CDR3 comprises 12 residues. The V and J ends lost 8 bases and 0 bases respectively, with 8 bases between them.

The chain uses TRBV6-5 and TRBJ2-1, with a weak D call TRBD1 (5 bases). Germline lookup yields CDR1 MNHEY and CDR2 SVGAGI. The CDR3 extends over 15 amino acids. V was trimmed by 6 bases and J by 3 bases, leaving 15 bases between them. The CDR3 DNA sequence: TGTGCCAGCAGCCGCCCGTGGGGCAGCTACAATGAGCAGTTCTTC. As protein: CASSRPWGSYNEQFF.

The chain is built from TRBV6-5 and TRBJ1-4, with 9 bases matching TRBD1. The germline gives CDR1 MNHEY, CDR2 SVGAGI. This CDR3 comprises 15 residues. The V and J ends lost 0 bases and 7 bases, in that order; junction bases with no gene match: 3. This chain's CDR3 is CASSYSDRGSEKLFF. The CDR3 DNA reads TGTGCCAGCAGTTACTCTGACAGGGGGAGTGAAAAACTGTTTTTT.

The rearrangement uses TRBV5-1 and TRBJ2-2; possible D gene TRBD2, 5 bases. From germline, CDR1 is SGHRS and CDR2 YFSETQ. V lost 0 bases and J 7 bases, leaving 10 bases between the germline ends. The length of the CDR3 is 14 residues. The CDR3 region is CASSLGSSGGELFF. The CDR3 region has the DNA TGCGCCAGCAGCTTGGGTTCGAGCGGCGGGGAGCTGTTTTTT.

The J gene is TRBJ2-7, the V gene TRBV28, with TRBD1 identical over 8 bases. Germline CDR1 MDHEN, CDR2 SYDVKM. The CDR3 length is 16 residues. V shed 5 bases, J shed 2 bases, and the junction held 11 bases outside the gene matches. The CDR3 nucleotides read TGTGCCAGCAGTCCACCATTAGGACAGGGAACCTACGAGCAGTACTTC. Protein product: CASSPPLGQGTYEQYF.